These 4 T cell receptor beta chains were all obtained from the same sample, sequenced in a study of T cell responses to AZD1222 COVID-19 vaccine (dated by TCRdb to about 2021). What this sample's time point label stands for: about 28 days (+/-7) after the second vaccine dose. Library construction relied on the immunoSEQ multiplex PCR assay. TCRdb's version of the immuneACCESS table is confined to in-frame rearrangements and falls short of the full clone set. An unresolved V gene accounts for under half of the shortfall where checked; the remainder is of unknown origin. For this sample there are about 84,000 clones; 70% to 90% appear just once. Clones ranked in the top ten supply 9% to 14% of the sample. Sequenced here: peripheral blood, sampled 28 days after the second AZD1222 dose. Source of these receptors: an adult who received the AZD1222 COVID-19 vaccine.

The chain has TRBV11-3 and TRBJ2-5, with D possibly called TRBD1 or TRBD2 (5 bases each). V shed 7 bases and J shed 7 bases, with 16 bases lying between them. Germline CDR1 is SGHNT and CDR2 is YENEEA. The CDR3 is 13 residues long. CDR3 loop: CASTDSGLGTQYF. As DNA, the CDR3 is TGTGCCAGCACGGATTCGGGGCTCGGGACCCAGTACTTC. Filled out from reference TRBV11-3 and TRBJ2-5, the complete variable domain reads EAGVVQSPRYKIIEKKQPVAFWCNPISGHNTLYWYLQNLGQGPELLIRYENEEAVDDSQLPKDRFSAERLKGVDSTLKIQPAELGDSAVYLCASTDSGLGTQYFGPGTRLLVL.

The chain links TRBV5-6 to TRBJ2-5; 9 nucleotides line up with TRBD1. The CDR3 runs to 17 residues. Germline CDR1 is SGHDT and CDR2 is YYEEEE. The V and J ends lost 3 bases and 9 bases, in that order; junction bases with no gene match: 18. The CDR3 is CASSSTGTGQLLGSQYF. CDR3 DNA sequence: TGTGCCAGCAGCTCAACCGGGACAGGGCAACTTCTAGGGTCCCAGTACTTC.

This clone was found once. This chain connects TRBV5-1 to TRBJ1-1; TRBD1 might be the D (6 bases). The CDR3 runs to 14 residues. The germline gives CDR1 SGHRS, CDR2 YFSETQ. Trimming shortened V by 4 bases and J by 4 bases, and 14 bases separated the two germline ends. The CDR3 region is CASSRTAGSTEAFF. CDR3 coding DNA: TGCGCCAGCAGCAGGACAGCGGGGAGCACTGAAGCTTTCTTT. Drawing the rest from reference TRBV5-1 and TRBJ1-1, the complete variable domain is KAGVTQTPRYLIKTRGQQVTLSCSPISGHRSVSWYQQTPGQGLQFLFEYFSETQRNKGNFPGRFSGRQFSNSRSEMNVSTLELGDSALYLCASSRTAGSTEAFFGQGTRLTVV.

Only one count was recorded for this clone. The V call is TRBV19, the J call TRBJ1-1, with D possibly being TRBD1 (6 bases). In germline, CDR1 is LNHDA, CDR2 SQIVND (reference sequence). The V end was cut by 6 bases, the J end by 1 base, with 9 bases between. The length of the CDR3 is 13 residues. The CDR3 DNA reads TGTGCCAGTAGGAGGACAGCGAACACTGAAGCTTTCTTT. Translated, it gives CASRRTANTEAFF.